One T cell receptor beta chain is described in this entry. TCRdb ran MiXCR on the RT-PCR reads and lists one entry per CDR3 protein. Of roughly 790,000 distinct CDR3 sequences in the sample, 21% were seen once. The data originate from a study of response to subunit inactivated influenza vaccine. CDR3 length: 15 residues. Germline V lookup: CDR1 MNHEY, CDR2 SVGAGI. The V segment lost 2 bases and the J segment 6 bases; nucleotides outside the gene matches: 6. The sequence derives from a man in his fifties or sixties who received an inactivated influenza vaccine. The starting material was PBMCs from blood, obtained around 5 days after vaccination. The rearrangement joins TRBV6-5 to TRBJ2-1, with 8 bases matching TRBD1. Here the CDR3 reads CASSYLGQGPNEQFF. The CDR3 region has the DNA TGTGCCAGCAGTTACCTAGGACAGGGACCCAATGAGCAGTTCTTC.